What follows are 4 T cell receptor beta chains derived from one specimen sequenced in a study of radiotherapy plus CTLA-4 blockade in lung cancer (dated by TCRdb to between 2017 and 2018). Library construction relied on the immunoSEQ multiplex PCR assay. In TCRdb, the immuneACCESS table is reduced to in-frame sequences with V and J assigned. These tables do not hold every clone; where another copy was compared, an unresolved V gene accounts for under half, and the others remain unexplained. A total of some 40,000 clones appear in this sample, approximately 79% of them only once. In total, the top ten clones hold around 22% of the sample. Sequences were derived from peripheral blood, sampled from a patient treated with radiotherapy plus ipilimumab. These receptors were obtained from a human donor with non-small cell lung cancer that progressed on radiotherapy plus ipilimumab.

This sequence joins TRBV19 and TRBJ1-2, with a possible D match to TRBD1 (5 bases). Between the trimmed V and J ends, which lost 6 bases and 7 bases, there was a span of 15 bases. This CDR3 region has 13 residues. Germline loops: CDR1 LNHDA, CDR2 SQIVND (reference sequence). The CDR3 DNA reads TGTGCCAGTAGCGGACATCCACGGCGTGGCTACACCTTC. This codes for CASSGHPRRGYTF.

The chain links TRBV21-1 to TRBJ1-6; the table gives TRBD1 as D, unverified against the DNA. TRBV21-1 is designated a pseudogene. The CDR3 contains 17 residues. The CDR3 DNA sequence: TGTGCCAGCAGCAAAGGGGGCAGAATCCCCTATAATTCACCCCTCCACTTT. Protein sequence: CASSKGGRIPYNSPLHF.

The J gene is TRBJ2-5, the V gene TRBV7-2; D not certain. CDR1 is SGHTA, CDR2 FQGNSA, per germline. Trimming pared 5 bases from V and 0 bases from J, leaving 10 bases between. The CDR3 contains 14 residues. The CDR3 DNA follows: TGTGCCAGCAGCCCCCACCCAGACCAAGAGACCCAGTACTTC. This encodes CASSPHPDQETQYF.

The chain is built from TRBV5-5 and TRBJ1-1, with D uncertain. From germline, CDR1 is SGHKS and CDR2 YYEKEE (reference sequence). The CDR3 runs 12 residues. V dropped 2 bases and J dropped 5 bases, with 7 bases sitting between them. CDR3 sequence: CASSFLPTEAFF. CDR3 DNA sequence: TGTGCCAGCAGCTTCCTTCCTACTGAAGCTTTCTTT.